This TCR beta chain was documented in a study of T cell repertoires in cytomegalovirus infection. TCRdb reanalysed the reads using MiXCR and keeps one entry per CDR3 protein. The table shows 500,000 to 600,000 distinct CDR3 sequences, with about 17% occurring only once. Study results and caveats: Clonotypes of TCR beta that were HLA-C-restricted and CMV-specific dominated the ex vivo response.

Trimming took 2 bases from V and 2 from J; bases not matched to a gene: 4. The CDR3 has 15 amino acids. Germline-derived CDR1 and CDR2 are LNHNV and YYDKDF (reference sequence). About this clonotype itself: Its antigen is unknown.

The sample was CD8+ T cells from PBMCs. This TCR derives from a human donor in good health (CMV status not recorded). Some clones in this sample may be carry-over from other donors' samples. This chain uses TRBV15 with TRBJ2-3; 7 bases are a match to TRBD1. DNA for the CDR3: TGTGCCACCAGCAGACCCGGGACAGACACAGATACGCAGTATTTT. Amino acid sequence: CATSRPGTDTDTQYF.